The 6 T cell receptor beta chains listed next were all sequenced from one sample in a study of identical twins. TCRdb re-analysed the 5' RACE reads in MiXCR, keeping a single row per CDR3 protein. This sample has hundreds of thousands of distinct CDR3 sequences, with 6% to 6.5% found just once. Material for sequencing was naive T cells sorted from blood. These TCRs come from a man aged 18 to 29 in good health.

This clonotype has at least ten counts. The chain carries TRBV5-5 and TRBJ1-1; a possible D gene is TRBD1 (6 bases). Germline CDR1 SGHKS, CDR2 YYEKEE (reference sequence). This CDR3 region has 15 residues. Trimming pared 1 base from V and 2 bases from J, leaving 12 bases between. The CDR3 reads CASSLFPRGNTEAFF. In DNA form, the CDR3 reads TGTGCCAGCAGCTTGTTTCCCAGGGGAAACACTGAAGCTTTCTTT.

The chain carries TRBV12-3 or TRBV12-4 and TRBJ1-2; D is unresolved. V was shortened by 1 base and J by 4 bases, with 19 bases between the two germline ends. The CDR3 length is 17 residues. The CDR3 loop is CASSLESGPANFYGYTF. CDR3 DNA: TGTGCCAGCAGTTTAGAATCTGGGCCCGCAAATTTCTATGGCTACACCTTC.

This clonotype was recorded at least ten times. This sequence joins TRBV5-1 and TRBJ2-4; TRBD1 agrees at 8 bases. After removal of 4 bases from V and 8 bases from J, the junction contained 5 bases not matched to a gene. This CDR3 has 13 amino acids. Germline-derived CDR1 and CDR2 are SGHRS and YFSETQ. CDR3 amino acids: CASSINRGDIQYF. The CDR3 DNA reads TGCGCCAGCAGCATAAACAGGGGGGACATTCAGTACTTC.

V and J are TRBV7-8 and TRBJ2-7; D may be TRBD2 (5 bases). The CDR3 is 14 residues long. Trimming removed 1 base at V and 6 bases at J, with 13 bases between. Germline CDR1 is SGHVS and CDR2 is FQNEAQ. CDR3 DNA: TGTGCCAGCAGCTTAGAAATGGGGAGTTTCGAGCAGTACGTC. It specifies CASSLEMGSFEQYV.

The chain recombines TRBV21-1 with TRBJ2-1; TRBD1, the D gene given by the table, was not confirmed from the DNA. TRBV21-1 is a known pseudogene. This CDR3 is 16 amino acids long. CDR3 nucleotides: TGTGCCAGCAGCAAAGCGGGTCAGGGGACAGTCCATGAGCAGTTCTTC. It codes for CASSKAGQGTVHEQFF.

This clonotype turned up a few times. This sequence joins TRBV20-1 and TRBJ2-4; no definite D call. CDR3 size: 13 residues. Trimming cost V 3 bases and J 9 bases, with 15 bases left between them. Germline V gene data show CDR1 as DFQATT and CDR2 as SNEGSKA (reference sequence). The CDR3 coding sequence is TGCAGTGCTAGTCCCCCGATCGGAAGCATTCAGTACTTC. Its translation is CSASPPIGSIQYF.